These 8 T cell receptor beta chains originate from one sample sequenced in a study of T-cell memory formation after mild COVID-19. TCRdb re-called the 5' RACE reads with MiXCR, one entry per CDR3 protein. Counted here are around 200,000 distinct CDR3 sequences, 10% occurring once; the ten biggest clones make up under 3.5%. Sequencing input: PBMCs or a T cell subset sorted from them (not recorded which). The receptors were gathered from a man between 18 and 29 years old who had mild COVID-19 (a few samples of this study predate the infection). Cell type and time point are not known.

This clonotype was seen more than once but under ten times. The genes are TRBV18 and TRBJ1-4; D is perhaps TRBD1 (6 bases). The CDR3 runs 13 residues. Germline CDR1 reads KGHSH; CDR2 reads LQKENI. Trimming pared 8 bases from V and 4 bases from J, leaving 11 bases between. The DNA for the CDR3 is TGTGCCAGCCACGGACAGCATAATGAAAAACTGTTTTTT. Encoded protein: CASHGQHNEKLFF.

This clonotype appeared many times. V usage is TRBV6-5 and J usage is TRBJ2-3; TRBD1 might be the D (6 bases). The ends were cut back, 0 bases at V and 2 bases at J, with 9 bases in the middle. The CDR3 covers 15 residues. Germline assignment: CDR1 MNHEY and CDR2 SVGAGI. The CDR3 sequence: CASSYSGQTTDTQYF. CDR3 coding DNA: TGTGCCAGCAGTTACTCCGGACAGACCACAGATACGCAGTATTTT.

The CDR3 sequence: CSATPHQYNEQFF. CDR3 bases: TGCAGTGCTACCCCACACCAGTACAATGAGCAGTTCTTC. The chain carries TRBV20-1 and TRBJ2-1; the D is unclear. Germline lookup yields CDR1 DFQATT and CDR2 SNEGSKA (reference sequence). Between the trimmed V and J ends, which lost 4 bases and 4 bases, there was a span of 11 bases. The CDR3 length is 13 residues.

This clonotype was found many times. This chain links TRBV20-1 with TRBJ1-1; D call uncertain. The germline V and J ends were trimmed by 5 bases and 4 bases, with 11 bases remaining between them. The CDR3 loop spans 12 amino acids. In germline, CDR1 is DFQATT, CDR2 SNEGSKA (reference sequence). CDR3: CSARPWGTEAFF. DNA for the CDR3: TGCAGTGCTCGCCCGTGGGGCACTGAAGCTTTCTTT.

The chain couples TRBV20-1 to TRBJ1-1, with D unclear. Germline V gives CDR1 DFQATT, CDR2 SNEGSKA (reference sequence). The CDR3 sequence is 11 residues long. Between the trimmed V and J ends, which lost 2 bases and 4 bases, there was a span of 5 bases. The CDR3 bases are TGCAGTGCTAGACTAGCCACTGAAGCTTTCTTT. Its protein product is CSARLATEAFF.

V gene TRBV20-1 combines with J gene TRBJ2-1; no firm D call. This CDR3 is 13 amino acids long. From germline, CDR1 is DFQATT and CDR2 SNEGSKA (reference sequence). V lost 6 bases to trimming and J lost 3 bases, with 12 bases between them. CDR3 nucleotide sequence: TGCAGTGCAGAGACGGGCTACTACAATGAGCAGTTCTTC. Its translation is CSAETGYYNEQFF.

The chain links TRBV21-1 to TRBJ2-7; the table's D gene call, TRBD1, was not cross checked with the DNA. TRBV21-1 is tagged as a pseudogene. The CDR3 contains 15 residues. CDR3 residues: CASSKEGTGVDEQYF. CDR3 nucleotide sequence: TGTGCCAGCAGCAAAGAAGGGACAGGGGTTGACGAGCAGTACTTC.

The chain joins TRBV29-1 to TRBJ2-5; either TRBD1 or TRBD2 may supply D (6 bases each). There are 13 residues in the CDR3. Germline V gives CDR1 SQVTM, CDR2 ANQGSEA. Trimming took off 6 bases at V and 2 bases at J, with 13 bases between the two ends. Here the CDR3 reads CSVGGHLQETQYF. CDR3 nucleotides: TGCAGCGTCGGGGGACACTTACAAGAGACCCAGTACTTC.